The 30 T cell receptor beta chains below all came from one sample that was sequenced in a study of human T cells and chemical hapten exposure. TCRdb reprocessed the 5' RACE reads with MiXCR, giving one entry per CDR3 protein. The repertoire consists of 110,000 to 150,000 distinct CDR3 sequences, with 3.5% to 5% occurring once and the leading ten covering 1.3% to 1.5%. The authors' total RNA extraction used unfractionated whole blood. Source of these receptors: a female donor in good health.

This clonotype was seen repeatedly, ten times or more. The genes are TRBV5-1 and TRBJ1-1; D might be TRBD1 (6 bases). CDR1 and CDR2 (germline): SGHRS, YFSETQ. The germline V and J ends were trimmed by 4 bases and 0 bases, with 16 bases remaining between them. The CDR3 covers 16 residues. Written as DNA, the CDR3 is TGCGCCAGCAGCCGTAATCCGGGACAAATGAACACTGAAGCTTTCTTT. Translated: CASSRNPGQMNTEAFF.

In this sample, this clonotype turned up a few times. The V gene is TRBV5-1, the J gene TRBJ1-2; D not resolved. CDR3 length: 13 amino acids. V was clipped by 5 bases and J by 4 bases, with 12 bases between them. From germline, CDR1 is SGHRS and CDR2 YFSETQ. For the CDR3, the DNA is TGCGCCAGCAGTTTCACACAAGGCTATGGCTACACCTTC. Amino acid sequence: CASSFTQGYGYTF.

The rearrangement uses TRBV5-1 and TRBJ2-7, with a weak D call TRBD1 (5 bases). V dropped 0 bases and J dropped 5 bases, with 12 bases sitting between them. In germline, CDR1 is SGHRS, CDR2 YFSETQ. The CDR3 extends over 14 amino acids. The DNA for the CDR3 is TGCGCCAGCAGCTTGGGGGCAGGGTCACACGAGCAGTACTTC. It translates to CASSLGAGSHEQYF.

This clonotype was observed a handful of times. V and J are TRBV12-5 and TRBJ2-3; 14 bases fit TRBD2. CDR1 and CDR2 (germline): LGHNT, FRNRAP. With 2 bases clipped from V and 6 bases from J, the junction kept 7 bases outside the gene matches. This CDR3 is 17 amino acids long. In nucleotides, the CDR3 is TGTGCTAGTGGTTTGAGGACTAGCGGGGGGAGCCAGGATACGCAGTATTTT. This gives the protein CASGLRTSGGSQDTQYF.

This clonotype has ten or more counts. J is TRBJ1-1 and V is TRBV11-2, with D unclear. Trimming removed 1 base from V and 2 bases from J, with 8 bases in between. The CDR3 consists of 14 residues. From germline, CDR1 is SGHAT and CDR2 FQNNGV. The DNA for the CDR3 is TGTGCCAGCAGCTTAGGTTTAAGTAACACTGAAGCTTTCTTT. Protein: CASSLGLSNTEAFF. Full variable domain (missing parts from reference TRBV11-2 and TRBJ1-1): EAGVAQSPRYKIIEKRQSVAFWCNPISGHATLYWYQQILGQGPKLLIQFQNNGVVDDSQLPKDRFSAERLKGVDSTLKIQPAKLEDSAVYLCASSLGLSNTEAFFGQGTRLTVV.

This clonotype was picked up a small number of times. The chain links TRBV20-1 to TRBJ2-4; a weak D match, TRBD2 (5 bases). The CDR3 spans 16 residues. V was shortened by 6 bases and J by 0 bases, with 18 bases between the two germline ends. Germline V lookup: CDR1 DFQATT, CDR2 SNEGSKA (reference sequence). CDR3 sequence: CSAGASSVLAKNIQYF. CDR3 nucleotides: TGCAGTGCGGGAGCCAGTTCAGTCCTAGCCAAAAACATTCAGTACTTC.

This clonotype was found many times. The CDR3 reads CASSRRDWDSTFPLHF. The CDR3 DNA reads TGTGCCAGCAGTCGTCGGGACTGGGACTCTACTTTTCCCCTCCACTTT. The rearrangement uses TRBV6-2 or TRBV6-3 and TRBJ1-6; possibly TRBD1 for D (5 bases). CDR1 and CDR2 (germline): MNHEY, SVGEGT. The CDR3 has 16 residues. Deletions cut 5 bases from V and 13 bases from J, with 24 bases between.

The gene calls are TRBV19 and TRBJ1-5, with D maybe TRBD1 (5 bases). The V gene's germline CDR1 is LNHDA and CDR2 SQIVND (reference sequence). V lost 4 bases to trimming and J lost 6 bases, with 13 bases between them. The CDR3 has 14 residues. CDR3: CASSNFGGGQPQHF. In DNA form, the CDR3 reads TGTGCCAGTAGTAATTTTGGGGGAGGTCAGCCCCAGCATTTT.

This clonotype was picked up many times. V and J are TRBV4-3 and TRBJ2-1; possibly TRBD1 for D (8 bases). The CDR3 extends over 17 amino acids. Trimming took 0 bases from V and 7 from J, leaving 19 bases between them. Germline lookup yields CDR1 LGHNA and CDR2 YSLEER. CDR3 in DNA: TGCGCCAGCAGCCAAGATCTCACAGGGGGGGCGATGAATGAGCAGTTCTTC. Residues: CASSQDLTGGAMNEQFF.

This clonotype has a single count. A clone one base away is much larger, so this may be a read error. V is TRBV5-4 and J is TRBJ1-2; possible D gene TRBD1, 5 bases. V lost 1 base and J 6 bases, leaving 13 bases between the germline ends. The CDR3 is 14 residues long. CDR1 SGHNT and CDR2 YYREEE come from the germline V gene (reference sequence). The CDR3 reads CASSLWGKNDGYTF. Here the CDR3 DNA reads TGTGCCAGCAGCTTGTGGGGGAAGAACGATGGCTACACCTTC. The variable domain in full, with the rest retrieved from reference TRBV5-4 and TRBJ1-2, is ETGVTQSPTHLIKTRGQQVTLRCSSQSGHNTVSWYQQALGQGPQFIFQYYREEENGRGNFPPRFSGLQFPNYSSELNVNALELDDSALYLCASSLWGKNDGYTFGSGTRLTVV.

This clonotype has a count of ten or more. V gene TRBV5-1 combines with J gene TRBJ2-1; D is unresolved. This CDR3 is built from 13 residues. Germline CDR1 and CDR2: SGHRS and YFSETQ. Trimming stripped 5 bases from V and 3 bases from J, with 9 bases between. The CDR3 DNA follows: TGCGCCAGCAGGCCCCTCGACTACAATGAGCAGTTCTTC. It encodes CASRPLDYNEQFF.

The chain combines TRBV28 with TRBJ2-7; TRBD1 is a possible D gene (6 bases). CDR1 and CDR2 from the germline V gene are MDHEN and SYDVKM. V gave up 8 bases and J gave up 0 bases, with 17 bases separating them. This CDR3 is built from 15 residues. The CDR3 spells CASRSGGGGSYEQYF. The CDR3 DNA is TGTGCCAGCCGTTCTGGTGGGGGCGGCTCCTACGAGCAGTACTTC.

In its sample, this clonotype was seen many times. V gene TRBV18 combines with J gene TRBJ1-1; no firm D call. Trimming removed 0 bases from V and 0 bases from J, with 11 bases in between. The CDR3 runs 16 residues. Germline V gene sequence: CDR1 KGHSH, CDR2 LQKENI. The CDR3, as DNA: TGTGCCAGCTCACCACCGACACCTAACCTGAACACTGAAGCTTTCTTT. Protein sequence: CASSPPTPNLNTEAFF.

This clonotype was recorded many times. The chain couples TRBV6-5 to TRBJ1-6, with a weak D call TRBD1 (6 bases). Germline CDR1 is MNHEY and CDR2 is SVGAGI. The CDR3 has 16 residues. Trimming stripped 5 bases from V and 6 bases from J, with 17 bases between. CDR3 sequence (DNA): TGTGCCAGCAGTAGACAGAGATGGGGGCGTAATTCACCCCTCCACTTT. It is translated as CASSRQRWGRNSPLHF.

This clonotype was seen at least ten times. The V call is TRBV29-1, the J call TRBJ2-2; 10 nucleotides line up with TRBD2. The junction had 8 bases not matched to a gene; V was cut back by 7 bases and J by 0 bases. CDR1 is SQVTM, CDR2 ANQGSEA, per germline. The CDR3 is 16 amino acids. CDR3 coding DNA: TGCAGCGCCACACTAGCGGGGCAAGCGAACACCGGGGAGCTGTTTTTT. Translation: CSATLAGQANTGELFF.

This clonotype was seen repeatedly, ten times or more. V and J are TRBV2 and TRBJ1-4, with D hard to call. Germline V gives CDR1 SNHLY, CDR2 FYNNEI. The length of the CDR3 is 15 residues. Trimming took off 4 bases at V and 2 bases at J, with 11 bases between the two ends. This chain's CDR3 is CASSVLTSTNEKLFF. The CDR3 nucleotides are TGTGCCAGCAGTGTTCTAACAAGCACTAATGAAAAACTGTTTTTT.

The table lists this clonotype with many counts. The V call is TRBV12-3 or TRBV12-4, the J call TRBJ1-1; no definite D call. The CDR3 loop spans 13 amino acids. V gave up 6 bases and J gave up 0 bases, with 8 bases separating them. DNA for the CDR3: TGTGCCAGCAGCCTAGGCGTGAACACTGAAGCTTTCTTT. Amino acid sequence: CASSLGVNTEAFF.

This clonotype was picked up many times. CDR3 sequence (DNA): TGCAGCGTTGAATCTGGTGGGCAGTTCTTC. It specifies CSVESGGQFF. This chain uses TRBV29-1 with TRBJ2-1; D is uncertain. Germline V gives CDR1 SQVTM, CDR2 ANQGSEA. The CDR3 covers 10 residues. V lost 2 bases and J 12 bases, leaving 8 bases between the germline ends.

This clonotype showed up many times. This chain uses TRBV29-1 with TRBJ1-1; TRBD1 matches 9 bases. J was trimmed by 1 base and V by 7 bases; bases with no gene match: 4. Germline V gene data show CDR1 as SQVTM and CDR2 as ANQGSEA. This CDR3 has 13 amino acids. CDR3 sequence: CSATQGANTEAFF. The CDR3 nucleotides read TGCAGCGCAACACAGGGGGCGAACACTGAAGCTTTCTTT.

Many counts were recorded for this clonotype. V gene TRBV6-6 combines with J gene TRBJ2-3; D not resolved. The CDR3 spans 16 residues. Germline loops: CDR1 MNHNY, CDR2 SVGAGI (reference sequence). V lost 6 bases, J lost 0 bases, and 16 bases lay in between. The CDR3 nucleotides are TGTGCCAGCAGAAAGGCTCCGGCCACTAGCACAGATACGCAGTATTTT. It codes for CASRKAPATSTDTQYF.

This clonotype was picked up many times. V and J are TRBV4-2 and TRBJ2-7; TRBD1 matches 9 bases. This CDR3 has 16 residues. CDR1 is LGHNA, CDR2 YNFKEQ, per germline. V gave up 2 bases and J gave up 3 bases; unmatched junction bases: 8. This CDR3 reads CASSQSQGQGNYEQYF. CDR3 DNA sequence: TGTGCCAGCAGCCAATCCCAGGGACAGGGTAACTACGAGCAGTACTTC.

This clonotype was recorded many times. The V gene is TRBV13, the J gene TRBJ2-7; D is perhaps TRBD1 (6 bases). This CDR3 has 16 amino acids. V was pared by 5 bases and J by 0 bases, with 17 bases between. Germline V gene data show CDR1 as PRHDT and CDR2 as FYEKMQ (reference sequence). CDR3 region: CASSQQTGGSSYEQYF. The DNA for the CDR3 is TGTGCCAGCAGCCAACAGACAGGCGGAAGCTCCTACGAGCAGTACTTC.

There are many counts of this clonotype. The chain carries TRBV20-1 and TRBJ2-3; 14 nucleotides agree with TRBD2. Trimming removed 2 bases from V and 1 base from J; junction bases left unmatched: 2. The CDR3 has 16 amino acids. CDR1 DFQATT and CDR2 SNEGSKA come from the germline V gene (reference sequence). The CDR3 DNA follows: TGCAGTGCTAGATCGGGACTAGCGGGGGGCACAGATACGCAGTATTTT. This translates into CSARSGLAGGTDTQYF.

This clonotype was counted a few times. The chain is built from TRBV19 and TRBJ2-3; TRBD2 matches 9 bases. Germline loops: CDR1 LNHDA, CDR2 SQIVND (reference sequence). The length of the CDR3 is 14 residues. J was trimmed by 1 base and V by 8 bases; bases with no gene match: 4. CDR3 sequence: CASARGGGTDTQYF. DNA for the CDR3: TGTGCCAGTGCTCGCGGGGGGGGCACAGATACGCAGTATTTT.

This clonotype was detected ten times or more. CDR3: CASSLGGGGRDTQYF. CDR3 bases: TGTGCCAGCAGCTTAGGTGGCGGGGGGAGAGATACGCAGTATTTT. The chain carries TRBV13 and TRBJ2-3; 8 bases are a match to TRBD2. The CDR3 loop spans 15 amino acids. Germline V CDR1 and CDR2: PRHDT, FYEKMQ (reference sequence). Trimming at V came to 0 bases and at J to 5 bases, leaving 4 bases not matched to a gene.

This clonotype was seen once. This clone may be a read error of a much larger clone one base away. The chain couples TRBV24-1 to TRBJ1-5; perhaps TRBD1 as D (5 bases). CDR3 size: 14 residues. Trimming left V 0 bases short and J 5 bases short, with 7 bases between. Germline assignment: CDR1 KGHDR and CDR2 SFDVKD. The CDR3 bases are TGTGCCACCAGTGATTTGTGGGGGGATCAGCCCCAGCATTTT. Translated, it gives CATSDLWGDQPQHF.

This clonotype was observed at least ten times. The chain is built from TRBV7-6 and TRBJ1-2; possibly TRBD1 for D (5 bases). Between the trimmed V and J ends, which lost 4 bases and 8 bases, there was a span of 17 bases. The CDR3 spans 14 residues. CDR1 SGHVS and CDR2 FNYEAQ come from the germline V gene. Here the CDR3 reads CASSSRGRDAGYTF. CDR3 nucleotide sequence: TGTGCCAGCAGCTCCCGGGGCAGGGACGCAGGCTACACCTTC.

In this sample, this clonotype turned up many times. V gene TRBV19 combines with J gene TRBJ1-5, with D uncertain. The CDR3 consists of 15 residues. V was pared by 2 bases and J by 2 bases, with 10 bases between. Germline V gene sequence: CDR1 LNHDA, CDR2 SQIVND (reference sequence). The CDR3 bases are TGTGCCAGTAGTATATATCCAGCGGGCAATCAGCCCCAGCATTTT. Translating it yields CASSIYPAGNQPQHF.

Turning to this clonotype: One base away lies a much larger clone, so this may be a sequencing read error. V gene TRBV29-1 combines with J gene TRBJ1-1; no clear D. Germline CDR1 SQVTM, CDR2 ANQGSEA. V lost 0 bases to trimming and J lost 11 bases, with 22 bases between them. The CDR3 totals 15 residues. CDR3 sequence: CSVEDEAGPTTAAFF. CDR3 nucleotide sequence: TGCAGCGTTGAAGATGAGGCCGGGCCTACCACTGCGGCTTTCTTT.

This clonotype was picked up a small number of times. The V and J genes are TRBV6-1 and TRBJ1-5; D gene uncertain. Germline V gene lookup returns CDR1 MNHNS and CDR2 SASEGT. This CDR3 region has 13 residues. V lost 9 bases, J lost 1 base, and 10 bases lay in between. This chain's CDR3 is CASTGNSNQPQHF. CDR3 sequence (DNA): TGTGCCAGTACGGGGAACAGCAATCAGCCCCAGCATTTT.